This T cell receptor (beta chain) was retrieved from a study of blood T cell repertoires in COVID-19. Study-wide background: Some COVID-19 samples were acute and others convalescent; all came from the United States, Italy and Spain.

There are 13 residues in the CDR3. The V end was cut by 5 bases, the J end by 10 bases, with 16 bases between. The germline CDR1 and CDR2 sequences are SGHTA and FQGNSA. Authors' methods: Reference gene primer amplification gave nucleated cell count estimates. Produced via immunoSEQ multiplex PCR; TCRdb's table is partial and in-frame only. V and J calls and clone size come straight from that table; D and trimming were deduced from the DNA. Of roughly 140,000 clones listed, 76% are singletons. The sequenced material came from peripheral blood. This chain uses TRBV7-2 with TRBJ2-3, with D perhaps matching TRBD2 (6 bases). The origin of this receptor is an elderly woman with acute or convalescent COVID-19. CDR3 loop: CASSQVGGAAQYF. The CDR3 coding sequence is TGTGCCAGCAGCCAGGTTGGCGGGGCAGCGCAGTATTTT.